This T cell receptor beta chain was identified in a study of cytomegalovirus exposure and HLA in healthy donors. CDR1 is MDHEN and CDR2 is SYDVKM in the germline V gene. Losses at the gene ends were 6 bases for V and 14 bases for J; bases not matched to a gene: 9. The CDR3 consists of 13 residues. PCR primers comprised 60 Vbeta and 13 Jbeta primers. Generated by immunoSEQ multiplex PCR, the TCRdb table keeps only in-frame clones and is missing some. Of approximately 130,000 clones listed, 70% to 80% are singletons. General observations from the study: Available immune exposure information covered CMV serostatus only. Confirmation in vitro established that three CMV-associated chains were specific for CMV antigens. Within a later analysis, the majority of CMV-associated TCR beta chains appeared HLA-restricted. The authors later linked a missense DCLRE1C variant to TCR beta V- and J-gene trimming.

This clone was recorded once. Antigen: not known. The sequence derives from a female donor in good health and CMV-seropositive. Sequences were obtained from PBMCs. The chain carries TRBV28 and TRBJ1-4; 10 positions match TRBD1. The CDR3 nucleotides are TGTGCCAGCAGAAAGGGACAGGGGTCTAGGCTGTTTTTT. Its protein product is CASRKGQGSRLFF. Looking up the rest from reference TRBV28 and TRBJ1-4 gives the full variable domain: DVKVTQSSRYLVKRTGEKVFLECVQDMDHENMFWYRQDPGLGLRLIYFSYDVKMKEKGDIPEGYSVSREKKERFSLILESASTNQTSMYLCASRKGQGSRLFFGSGTQLSVL.